This T cell receptor beta chain was observed in a study of cytomegalovirus exposure and HLA in healthy donors. Overall study: One earlier analysis, a look at about 179 million T cells, found roughly 120 million unique TCR beta sequences.

This clone was recorded once. What it binds is unknown. Regarding the study as a whole: Most TCR sequences proved rare, with some public TCRs found in many donors. Both high specificity and high sensitivity reportedly marked the classifier's diagnosis of cytomegalovirus status.

The germline V gene encodes CDR1 SEHNR and CDR2 FQNEAQ (reference sequence). Trimming took off 2 bases at V and 3 bases at J, with 10 bases between the two ends. This CDR3 region has 14 residues. The PCR used 60 Vbeta and 13 Jbeta primers. This table comes from immunoSEQ multiplex PCR, and its TCRdb copy is limited to in-frame clones, with some not included. Counted here are 87,000 or so clones, 55% to 75% occurring once; the ten biggest clones make up approximately 3%. The TCR comes from a man aged 60 to 75 in good health and CMV-seronegative. This chain connects TRBV7-9 to TRBJ2-5, with unresolved D. What was sequenced was PBMCs. The CDR3 DNA reads as TGTGCCAGCAGCTTATACCCTCAGGAAGAGACCCAGTACTTC. Translating gives CASSLYPQEETQYF. Full variable domain (rest looked up from reference TRBV7-9 and TRBJ2-5): DTGVSQNPRHKITKRGQNVTFRCDPISEHNRLYWYRQTLGQGPEFLTYFQNEAQLEKSRLLSDRFSAERPKGSFSTLEIQRTEQGDSAMYLCASSLYPQEETQYFGPGTRLLVL.